The 28 T cell receptor beta chains reported below all come from one sample, sequenced in a study of cytomegalovirus exposure and HLA in healthy donors (dated by TCRdb to the late 2010s). Library method: the immunoSEQ multiplex PCR assay. TCRdb limited this immuneACCESS table to in-frame rearrangements with V and J called. A share of clones is missing; checked studies link under half to unresolved V genes, and the rest is unexplained. This sample is represented by approximately 180,000 clones; around nine tenths of them were singletons. 1.4% of the sample is held by the ten biggest clonotypes. The specimen sequenced was PBMCs. The receptors originated from a woman between 25 and 40 years old in good health and CMV-seronegative.

V and J are TRBV11-2 and TRBJ2-2; D is possibly TRBD2 (5 bases). CDR1 is SGHAT, CDR2 FQNNGV, per germline. V was shortened by 5 bases and J by 3 bases, with 13 bases between the two germline ends. CDR3 size: 15 residues. The CDR3 is CASSQDGVDTGELFF. CDR3 DNA: TGTGCCAGCAGCCAGGACGGGGTGGACACCGGGGAGCTGTTTTTT.

V usage is TRBV7-9 and J usage is TRBJ1-1, with D possibly matching TRBD1 (5 bases). Germline lookup yields CDR1 SEHNR and CDR2 FQNEAQ (reference sequence). The CDR3 consists of 14 residues. Deletions cut 3 bases from V and 3 bases from J, with 11 bases between. The CDR3 protein is CASSFGREDTEAFF. The CDR3 bases are TGTGCCAGCAGCTTCGGCAGGGAGGACACTGAAGCTTTCTTT.

Details on this clone: A junction end diverges from the germline sequence, so it may reflect a read error. V and J are TRBV30 and TRBJ1-2, with 7 bases fitting TRBD1. CDR3 length: 17 amino acids. Germline assignment: CDR1 GTSNPN and CDR2 SVGIG (reference sequence). CDR3 coding DNA: TGTGCCCGGAGTACACCACTGTCGACAGGGATTAACTATGGCTACACCTTC. This translates into CARSTPLSTGINYGYTF.

V usage is TRBV11-2 and J usage is TRBJ2-4; weak D call: TRBD2 (6 bases). Germline V gene data show CDR1 as SGHAT and CDR2 as FQNNGV. The CDR3 has 12 amino acids. The germline V and J ends were trimmed by 1 base and 8 bases, with 6 bases remaining between them. This CDR3 reads CASSLGGDIQYF. Written as DNA, the CDR3 is TGTGCCAGCAGCTTAGGGGGGGACATTCAGTACTTC.

The chain is built from TRBV2 and TRBJ1-2; 9 bases align to TRBD1. Trimming took 9 bases from V and 0 from J; bases not matched to a gene: 8. The germline CDR1 and CDR2 sequences are SNHLY and FYNNEI. There are 15 residues in the CDR3. The CDR3 sequence: CASQPRDRANYGYTF. For the CDR3, the DNA is TGTGCCAGTCAGCCCCGGGACAGGGCTAACTATGGCTACACCTTC.

The chain has TRBV7-9 and TRBJ1-2; TRBD1 aligns across 10 bases. Trimming cost V 3 bases and J 2 bases; bases outside gene matches: 9. The CDR3 has 17 residues. Germline CDR1 and CDR2: SEHNR and FQNEAQ (reference sequence). Written as DNA, the CDR3 is TGTGCCAGCAGCTTCAGGGACAGGGGAGGACCAAACTATGGCTACACCTTC. Its protein is CASSFRDRGGPNYGYTF.

This clone was observed once. The chain combines TRBV27 with TRBJ1-1; 9 bases agree with TRBD1. Trimming removed 7 bases from V and 2 bases from J; junction bases left unmatched: 8. CDR1 MNHEY and CDR2 SMNVEV come from the germline V gene (reference sequence). This CDR3 region has 15 residues. The chain's CDR3 is CASTSGQGSNTEAFF. DNA for the CDR3: TGTGCCAGCACCTCGGGACAGGGAAGCAACACTGAAGCTTTCTTT.

This rearrangement joins TRBV15 to TRBJ1-4; the match to TRBD1 covers 7 bases. The CDR3 has 17 residues. Germline trimming cut 3 bases from V and 0 bases from J; bases unmatched to any gene: 7. Per germline, CDR1 LNHNV and CDR2 YYDKDF (reference sequence). The CDR3 coding sequence is TGTGCCACCAGCAGTCGACAGGGTAAAGCAACTAATGAAAAACTGTTTTTT. It yields the protein CATSSRQGKATNEKLFF.

V gene TRBV5-1 combines with J gene TRBJ2-1; no firm D call. The CDR3 sequence is 14 residues long. Germline CDR1 reads SGHRS; CDR2 reads YFSETQ. V was pared by 0 bases and J by 5 bases, with 9 bases between. The CDR3 coding sequence is TGCGCCAGCAGCTTGGGACTGGGTAACAATGAGCAGTTCTTC. Encoded protein: CASSLGLGNNEQFF.

This clone was counted once. The V and J genes are TRBV4-3 and TRBJ2-3; D is unresolved. The CDR3 runs to 14 residues. Between the trimmed V and J ends, which lost 0 bases and 0 bases, there was a span of 4 bases. Germline V lookup: CDR1 LGHNA, CDR2 YSLEER. This CDR3 is CASSQDRSTDTQYF. The CDR3 coding sequence is TGCGCCAGCAGCCAAGATCGGAGCACAGATACGCAGTATTTT.

The rearrangement uses TRBV6-5 and TRBJ2-7, with D possibly being TRBD1 (5 bases). Germline V gene lookup returns CDR1 MNHEY and CDR2 SVGAGI. V was trimmed by 5 bases and J by 0 bases, leaving 14 bases between them. The CDR3 contains 15 residues. The CDR3 nucleotides read TGTGCCAGCAGTCGCTGGACACTAAGCTCCTACGAGCAGTACTTC. It specifies CASSRWTLSSYEQYF.

J is TRBJ1-4 and V is TRBV5-1; D is perhaps TRBD1 (6 bases). Trimming removed 4 bases at V and 5 bases at J, with 15 bases between. Germline V lookup: CDR1 SGHRS, CDR2 YFSETQ. This CDR3 is 15 amino acids long. The CDR3 here is CASSPDRRSNEKLFF. The CDR3 region has the DNA TGCGCCAGCAGCCCTGACAGGAGATCAAATGAAAAACTGTTTTTT.

The J gene is TRBJ2-3, the V gene TRBV11-2; D perhaps matches TRBD2 (6 bases). CDR1 and CDR2 from the germline V gene are SGHAT and FQNNGV. CDR3 size: 19 residues. Deletions cut 5 bases from V and 4 bases from J, with 28 bases between. The CDR3 coding sequence is TGTGCCAGCAGCACAGAGGGCGGGGTAATAGTTTCTCCCCCAGATACGCAGTATTTT. Its translation is CASSTEGGVIVSPPDTQYF. Supplemented by reference TRBV11-2 and TRBJ2-3, the full variable domain reads EAGVAQSPRYKIIEKRQSVAFWCNPISGHATLYWYQQILGQGPKLLIQFQNNGVVDDSQLPKDRFSAERLKGVDSTLKIQPAKLEDSAVYLCASSTEGGVIVSPPDTQYFGPGTRLTVL.

The V and J genes are TRBV6-6 and TRBJ1-1, with a weak D call TRBD1 (5 bases). Trimming stripped 7 bases from V and 4 bases from J, with 16 bases between. This CDR3 is 14 amino acids long. Germline values: CDR1 MNHNY, CDR2 SVGAGI (reference sequence). The CDR3 sequence is CASTPTVGGTEAFF. Written as DNA, the CDR3 is TGTGCCAGCACCCCCACTGTCGGGGGCACTGAAGCTTTCTTT.

This chain joins TRBV25-1 and TRBJ2-7, with a possible D match to TRBD1 (5 bases). Trimming removed 2 bases at V and 2 bases at J, with 22 bases between. The CDR3 extends over 18 amino acids. Germline CDR1 is MGHDK and CDR2 is SYGVNS. CDR3 residues: CASSELGPMWGTAYEQYF. CDR3 nucleotides: TGTGCCAGCAGTGAACTAGGCCCGATGTGGGGCACCGCCTACGAGCAGTACTTC.

The chain combines TRBV6-1 with TRBJ1-1; D uncertain. The germline gives CDR1 MNHNS, CDR2 SASEGT. The V and J ends lost 4 bases and 10 bases respectively, with 16 bases between them. This CDR3 has 13 amino acids. CDR3: CASSATTLTAAFF. In nucleotides, the CDR3 is TGTGCCAGCAGTGCGACGACTTTGACGGCAGCTTTCTTT.

V and J are TRBV7-7 and TRBJ2-2; 8 bases line up with TRBD1. Germline-derived CDR1 and CDR2 are SSHAT and FNYEAQ (reference sequence). This CDR3 has 14 residues. CDR3 sequence reads: CVTIRTGYTGELFF. Written as DNA, the CDR3 is TGTGTCACCATAAGGACAGGGTACACCGGGGAGCTGTTTTTT.

CDR3 DNA: TGTGCCAGTAGTCCGGGACTAGAGGTAGATACGCAGTATTTT. Translation: CASSPGLEVDTQYF. J is TRBJ2-3 and V is TRBV19; 8 nucleotides match TRBD2. Germline values: CDR1 LNHDA, CDR2 SQIVND (reference sequence). V lost 5 bases, J lost 5 bases, and 6 bases stayed unmatched. The CDR3 covers 14 residues.

This clone occurred a few times. The rearrangement links TRBV13 to TRBJ1-2, with 7 bases aligning to TRBD1. Germline V CDR1 and CDR2: PRHDT, FYEKMQ (reference sequence). The CDR3 contains 16 residues. With 5 bases clipped from V and 1 base from J, the junction kept 10 bases outside the gene matches. The CDR3 loop is CASSPYLTGINYGYTF. In DNA, the CDR3 is TGTGCCAGCAGCCCCTACCTGACAGGGATTAACTATGGCTACACCTTC.

This clone appeared a single time. The CDR3 here is CASSWTGGPEAFF. The CDR3 DNA follows: TGTGCCAGCAGCTGGACAGGGGGGCCTGAAGCTTTCTTT. The chain combines TRBV5-4 with TRBJ1-1; 10 positions agree with TRBD1. The CDR3 is made up of 13 amino acids. From germline, CDR1 is SGHNT and CDR2 YYREEE (reference sequence). Trimming at V came to 3 bases and at J to 6 bases, leaving 2 bases not matched to a gene.

Here the CDR3 DNA reads TGTGCCAGTAGTATAAACAGGGGGCACCACGAGCAGTACTTC. Translation gives CASSINRGHHEQYF. The chain carries TRBV19 and TRBJ2-7; 9 positions agree with TRBD1. The V gene end was trimmed by 2 bases and the J gene end by 5 bases; junction bases not matched to a gene: 4. Germline CDR1 and CDR2: LNHDA and SQIVND (reference sequence). There are 14 residues in the CDR3.

The chain joins TRBV4-1 to TRBJ2-7, with D possibly TRBD1 on 5 matching bases. The germline V and J ends were trimmed by 2 bases and 7 bases, with 15 bases remaining between them. Germline CDR1 reads MGHRA; CDR2 reads YSYEKL. The CDR3 consists of 14 residues. CDR3 bases: TGCGCCAGCAGCCAAACAGACAGTTCGCTGGAGCAGTACTTC. Translated: CASSQTDSSLEQYF.

This chain joins TRBV25-1 and TRBJ1-4, with TRBD1 matching 12 bases. The CDR3 is made up of 17 amino acids. V shed 3 bases and J 8 bases; nucleotides not matched to a gene: 10. Germline V gene lookup returns CDR1 MGHDK and CDR2 SYGVNS. CDR3 in amino acids: CASSEGQGARVREKLFF. In nucleotides, the CDR3 is TGTGCCAGCAGTGAGGGACAGGGGGCAAGAGTGAGGGAAAAACTGTTTTTT. The entire variable domain, with the rest obtained from reference TRBV25-1 and TRBJ1-4, is as follows: EADIYQTPRYLVIGTGKKITLECSQTMGHDKMYWYQQDPGMELHLIHYSYGVNSTEKGDLSSESTVSRIRTEHFPLTLESARPSHTSQYLCASSEGQGARVREKLFFGSGTQLSVL.

The V gene is TRBV5-1, the J gene TRBJ2-2, with 10 bases matching TRBD1. In germline, CDR1 is SGHRS, CDR2 YFSETQ. Trimming cost V 5 bases and J 5 bases; bases outside gene matches: 6. The CDR3 extends over 15 amino acids. Written as DNA, the CDR3 is TGCGCCAGCAGTAGGGACAGGGGTTTTACCGGGGAGCTGTTTTTT. Protein sequence: CASSRDRGFTGELFF.

J is TRBJ2-7 and V is TRBV5-4; D possibly corresponds to TRBD2 (6 bases). V dropped 7 bases and J dropped 0 bases, with 14 bases sitting between them. CDR1 is SGHNT and CDR2 is YYREEE in the germline V gene (reference sequence). The CDR3 has 14 amino acids. This CDR3 is CASEVRGSSYEQYF. In nucleotides, the CDR3 is TGTGCCAGCGAAGTGCGGGGCAGCTCCTACGAGCAGTACTTC.

This clone was recorded only once. This chain uses TRBV13 with TRBJ2-1, with D possibly matching TRBD2 (6 bases). V shed 5 bases and J shed 6 bases, with 14 bases lying between them. Germline V CDR1 and CDR2: PRHDT, FYEKMQ (reference sequence). The CDR3 length is 14 residues. The CDR3, as DNA: TGTGCCAGCAGCGCGGGGATCGCGTTCAATGAGCAGTTCTTC. This translates into CASSAGIAFNEQFF. Full variable domain (missing parts from reference TRBV13 and TRBJ2-1): AAGVIQSPRHLIKEKRETATLKCYPIPRHDTVYWYQQGPGQDPQFLISFYEKMQSDKGSIPDRFSAQQFSDYHSELNMSSLELGDSALYFCASSAGIAFNEQFFGPGTRLTVL.

The genes are TRBV7-9 and TRBJ1-2; 9 bases map to TRBD1. This CDR3 is built from 13 residues. Trimming at V came to 10 bases and at J to 5 bases, leaving 8 bases not matched to a gene. Germline CDR1 reads SEHNR; CDR2 reads FQNEAQ (reference sequence). The CDR3 is CATTGGGGYGYTF. The CDR3 DNA reads TGTGCCACCACAGGGGGCGGGGGTTATGGCTACACCTTC. The full variable domain, rest sourced from reference TRBV7-9 and TRBJ1-2, is DTGVSQNPRHKITKRGQNVTFRCDPISEHNRLYWYRQTLGQGPEFLTYFQNEAQLEKSRLLSDRFSAERPKGSFSTLEIQRTEQGDSAMYLCATTGGGGYGYTFGSGTRLTVV.

The chain links TRBV4-1 to TRBJ1-2, with D perhaps TRBD1 (5 bases). In germline, CDR1 is MGHRA, CDR2 YSYEKL. The CDR3 sequence is 14 residues long. V lost 1 base, J lost 5 bases, and 11 bases lay in between. CDR3 region: CASSQGPTGYGYTF. The CDR3 DNA sequence: TGCGCCAGCAGCCAAGGCCCTACAGGATATGGCTACACCTTC.